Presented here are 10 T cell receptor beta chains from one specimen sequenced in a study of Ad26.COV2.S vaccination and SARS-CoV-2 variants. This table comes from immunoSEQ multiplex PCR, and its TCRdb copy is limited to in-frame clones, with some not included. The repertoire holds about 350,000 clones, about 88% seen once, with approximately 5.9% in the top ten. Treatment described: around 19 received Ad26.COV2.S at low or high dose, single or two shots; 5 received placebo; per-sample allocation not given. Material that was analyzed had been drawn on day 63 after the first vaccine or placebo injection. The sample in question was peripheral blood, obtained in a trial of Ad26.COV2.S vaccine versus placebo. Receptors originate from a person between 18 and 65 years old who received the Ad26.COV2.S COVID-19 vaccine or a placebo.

CDR3 in amino acids: CASGRDRQETQYF. In nucleotides, the CDR3 is TGCGCCAGCGGCCGGGACAGACAAGAGACCCAGTACTTC. V gene TRBV5-1 combines with J gene TRBJ2-5; 7 positions match TRBD1. The length of the CDR3 is 13 residues. The germline CDR1 and CDR2 sequences are SGHRS and YFSETQ. V was pared by 7 bases and J by 2 bases, with 5 bases of the junction left unmatched.

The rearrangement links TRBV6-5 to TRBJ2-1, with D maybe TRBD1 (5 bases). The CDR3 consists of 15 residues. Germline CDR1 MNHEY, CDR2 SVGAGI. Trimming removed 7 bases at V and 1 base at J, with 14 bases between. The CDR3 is CASTQQVRSYNEQFF. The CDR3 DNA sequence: TGTGCCAGCACTCAACAGGTTAGGTCCTACAATGAGCAGTTCTTC.

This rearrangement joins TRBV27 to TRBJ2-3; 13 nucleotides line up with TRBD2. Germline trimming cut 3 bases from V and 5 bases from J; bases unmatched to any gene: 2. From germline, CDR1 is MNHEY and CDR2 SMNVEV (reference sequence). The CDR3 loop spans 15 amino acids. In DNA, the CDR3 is TGTGCCAGCAGTTTGGGACTAGCGGGACGAGATACGCAGTATTTT. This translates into CASSLGLAGRDTQYF.

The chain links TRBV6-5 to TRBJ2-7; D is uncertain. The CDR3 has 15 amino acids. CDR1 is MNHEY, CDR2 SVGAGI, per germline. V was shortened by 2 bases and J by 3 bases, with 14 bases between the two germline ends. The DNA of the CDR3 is TGTGCCAGCAGTTACGTGTCAGGTTCTAGCTACGAGCAGTACTTC. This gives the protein CASSYVSGSSYEQYF.

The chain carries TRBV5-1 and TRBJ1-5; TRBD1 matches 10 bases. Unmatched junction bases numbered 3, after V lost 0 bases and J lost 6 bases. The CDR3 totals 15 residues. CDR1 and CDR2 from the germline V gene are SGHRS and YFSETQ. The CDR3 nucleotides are TGCGCCAGCAGCTTGGGGACAGGGGGTGGTCAGCCCCAGCATTTT. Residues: CASSLGTGGGQPQHF.

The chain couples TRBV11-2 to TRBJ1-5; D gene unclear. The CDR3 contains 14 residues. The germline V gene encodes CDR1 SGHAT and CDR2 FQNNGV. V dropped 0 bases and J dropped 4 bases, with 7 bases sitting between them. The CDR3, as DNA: TGTGCCAGCAGCTTAGACCAGCTAAATCAGCCCCAGCATTTT. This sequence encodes CASSLDQLNQPQHF.

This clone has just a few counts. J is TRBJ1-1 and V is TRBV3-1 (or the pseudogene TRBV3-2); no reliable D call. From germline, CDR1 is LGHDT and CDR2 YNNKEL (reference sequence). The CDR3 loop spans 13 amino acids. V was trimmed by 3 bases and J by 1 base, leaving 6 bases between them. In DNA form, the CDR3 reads TGTGCCAGCAGCCACGAGGGGAACACTGAAGCTTTCTTT. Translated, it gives CASSHEGNTEAFF.

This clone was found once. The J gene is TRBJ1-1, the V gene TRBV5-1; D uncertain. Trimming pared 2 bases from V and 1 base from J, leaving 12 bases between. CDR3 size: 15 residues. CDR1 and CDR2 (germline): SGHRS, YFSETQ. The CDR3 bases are TGCGCCAGCAGCTTTAAAATATCAGCGAACACTGAAGCTTTCTTT. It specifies CASSFKISANTEAFF.

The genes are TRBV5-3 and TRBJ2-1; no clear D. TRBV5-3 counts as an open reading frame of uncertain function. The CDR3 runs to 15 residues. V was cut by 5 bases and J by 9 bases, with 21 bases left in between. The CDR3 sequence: CARSSTRPDGGEQFF. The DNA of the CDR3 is TGTGCCAGAAGTTCCACCCGGCCCGACGGCGGTGAGCAGTTCTTC.

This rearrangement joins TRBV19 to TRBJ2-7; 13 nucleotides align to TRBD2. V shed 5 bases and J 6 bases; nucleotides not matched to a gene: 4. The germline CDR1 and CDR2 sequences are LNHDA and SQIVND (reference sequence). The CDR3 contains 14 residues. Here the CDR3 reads CASSVGLAGVEQYF. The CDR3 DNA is TGTGCCAGTAGTGTTGGACTAGCGGGAGTCGAGCAGTACTTC.